This TCR beta chain originates from a study of blood T cell repertoires in COVID-19. Overall study: Researchers got acute and convalescent COVID-19 samples from the United States, Italy and Spain. PBMCs, B-cell-depleted T cells, or T cells were the source of the cDNA or gDNA that made up the material.

Those who participated ranged in age from roughly 18 to 90 years and resided in some 24 US areas. Exposed study participants had met a COVID-19 case within 2 weeks before entry. The CDR3 consists of 14 residues. Germline V gene data show CDR1 as ENHRY and CDR2 as SYGVKD. V shed 4 bases and J 3 bases; nucleotides not matched to a gene: 2. Method: immunoSEQ multiplex PCR; TCRdb's copy keeps in-frame clones and lacks some. The table lists 180,000 or so clones, 80% of them singletons. The origin of this receptor is a man between 60 and 75 years old who had been exposed to COVID-19. The rearrangement uses TRBV10-3 and TRBJ1-5, with TRBD1 matching over 8 bases. The source material was PBMCs or T cells enriched from blood (not recorded which). DNA of the CDR3: TGTGCCATCAGTGGGGGACAGGACAATCAGCCCCAGCATTTT. This encodes CAISGGQDNQPQHF.